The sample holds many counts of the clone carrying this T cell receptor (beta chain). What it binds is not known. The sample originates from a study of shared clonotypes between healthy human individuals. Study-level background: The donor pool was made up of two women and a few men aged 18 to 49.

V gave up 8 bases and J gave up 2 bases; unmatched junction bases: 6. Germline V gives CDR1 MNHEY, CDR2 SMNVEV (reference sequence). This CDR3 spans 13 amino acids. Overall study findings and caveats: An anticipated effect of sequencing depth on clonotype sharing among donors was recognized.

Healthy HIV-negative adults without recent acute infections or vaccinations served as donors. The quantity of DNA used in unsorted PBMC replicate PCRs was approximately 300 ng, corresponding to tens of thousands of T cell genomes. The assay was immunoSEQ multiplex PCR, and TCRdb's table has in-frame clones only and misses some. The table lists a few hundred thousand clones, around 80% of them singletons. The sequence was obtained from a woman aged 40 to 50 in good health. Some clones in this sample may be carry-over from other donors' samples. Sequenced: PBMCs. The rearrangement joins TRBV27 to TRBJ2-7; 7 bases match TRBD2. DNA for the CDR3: TGTGCCAGCGGGAGGGGTCCCGCCTACGAGCAGTACTTC. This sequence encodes CASGRGPAYEQYF.